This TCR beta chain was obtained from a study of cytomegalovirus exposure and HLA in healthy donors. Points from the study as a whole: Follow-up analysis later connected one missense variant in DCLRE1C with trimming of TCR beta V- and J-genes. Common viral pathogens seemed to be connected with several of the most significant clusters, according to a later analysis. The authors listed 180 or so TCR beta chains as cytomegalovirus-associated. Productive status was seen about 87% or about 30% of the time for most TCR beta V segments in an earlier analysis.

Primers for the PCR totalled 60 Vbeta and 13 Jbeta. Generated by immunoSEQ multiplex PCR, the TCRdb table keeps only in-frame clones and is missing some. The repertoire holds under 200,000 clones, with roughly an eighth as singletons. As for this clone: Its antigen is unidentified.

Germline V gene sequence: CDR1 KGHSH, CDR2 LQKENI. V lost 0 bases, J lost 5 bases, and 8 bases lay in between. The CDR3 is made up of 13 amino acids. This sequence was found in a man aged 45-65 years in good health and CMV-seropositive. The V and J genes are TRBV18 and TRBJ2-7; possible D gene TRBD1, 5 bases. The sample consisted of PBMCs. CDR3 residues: CASSPPQGHEQYV. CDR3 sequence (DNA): TGTGCCAGCTCACCACCGCAGGGCCACGAGCAGTACGTC.